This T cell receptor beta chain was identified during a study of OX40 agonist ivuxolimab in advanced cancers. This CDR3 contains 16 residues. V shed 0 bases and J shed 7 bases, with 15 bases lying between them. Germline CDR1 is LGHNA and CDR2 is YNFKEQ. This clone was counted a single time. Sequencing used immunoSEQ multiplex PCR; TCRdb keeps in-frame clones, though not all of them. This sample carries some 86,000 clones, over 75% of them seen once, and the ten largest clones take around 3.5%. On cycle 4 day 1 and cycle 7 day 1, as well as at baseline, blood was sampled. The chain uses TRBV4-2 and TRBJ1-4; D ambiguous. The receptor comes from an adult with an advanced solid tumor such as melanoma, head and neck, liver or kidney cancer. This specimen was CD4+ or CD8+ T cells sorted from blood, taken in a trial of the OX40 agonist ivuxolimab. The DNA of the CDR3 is TGTGCCAGCAGCCAAGATCTGGCTTCTTGGGGTGAAAAACTGTTTTTT. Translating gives CASSQDLASWGEKLFF.